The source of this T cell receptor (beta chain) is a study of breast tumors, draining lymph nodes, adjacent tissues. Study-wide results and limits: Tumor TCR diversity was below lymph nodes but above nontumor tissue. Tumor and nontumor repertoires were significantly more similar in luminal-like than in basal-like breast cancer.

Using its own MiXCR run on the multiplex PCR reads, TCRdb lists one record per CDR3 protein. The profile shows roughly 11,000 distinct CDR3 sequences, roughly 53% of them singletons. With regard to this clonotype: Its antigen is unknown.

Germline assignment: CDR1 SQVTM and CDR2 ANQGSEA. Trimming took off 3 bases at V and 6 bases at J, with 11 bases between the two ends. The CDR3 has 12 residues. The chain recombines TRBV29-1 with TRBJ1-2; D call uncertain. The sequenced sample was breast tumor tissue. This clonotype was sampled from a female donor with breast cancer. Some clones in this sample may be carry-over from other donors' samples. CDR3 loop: CSVDRGRDGYTF. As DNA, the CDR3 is TGCAGCGTTGATCGGGGTCGGGATGGCTACACCTTC. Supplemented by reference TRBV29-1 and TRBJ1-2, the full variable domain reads SAVISQKPSRDICQRGTSLTIQCQVDSQVTMMFWYRQQPGQSLTLIATANQGSEATYESGFVIDKFPISRPNLTFSTLTVSNMSPEDSSIYLCSVDRGRDGYTFGSGTRLTVV.